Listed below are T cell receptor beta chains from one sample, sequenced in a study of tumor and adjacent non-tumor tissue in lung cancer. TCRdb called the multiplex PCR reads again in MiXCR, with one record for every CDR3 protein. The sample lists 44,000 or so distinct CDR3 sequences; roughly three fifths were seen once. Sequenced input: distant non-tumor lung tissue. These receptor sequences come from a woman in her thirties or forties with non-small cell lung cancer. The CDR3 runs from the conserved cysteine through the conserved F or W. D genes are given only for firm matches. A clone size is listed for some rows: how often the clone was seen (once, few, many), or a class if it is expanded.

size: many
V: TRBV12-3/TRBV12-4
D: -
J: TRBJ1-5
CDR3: CASSRSNQPQHF
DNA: TGTGCCAGCAGTAGGAGCAATCAGCCCCAGCATTTT

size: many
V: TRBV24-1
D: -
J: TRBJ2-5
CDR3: CATSDASTAQETQYF
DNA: TGTGCCACCAGTGACGCTTCGACAGCGCAAGAGACCCAGTACTTC

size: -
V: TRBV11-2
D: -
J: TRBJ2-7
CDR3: CAGSLGKWGTGDEQYF
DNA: TGTGCCGGCAGCTTAGGGAAATGGGGCACAGGAGACGAGCAGTACTTC

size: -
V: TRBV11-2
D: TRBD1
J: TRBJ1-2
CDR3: CASSSPQGVYGYTF
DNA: TGTGCCAGCAGTTCGCCTCAGGGGGTCTATGGCTACACCTTC

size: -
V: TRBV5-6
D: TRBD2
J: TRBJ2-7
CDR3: CASSLVGAGGPQYEQYF
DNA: TGTGCCAGTAGCTTGGTCGGTGCGGGAGGGCCGCAGTACGAGCAGTACTTC

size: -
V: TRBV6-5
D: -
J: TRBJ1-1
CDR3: CASNSGPVQEAFF
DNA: TGTGCCAGCAACAGTGGGCCAGTTCAAGAAGCTTTCTTT

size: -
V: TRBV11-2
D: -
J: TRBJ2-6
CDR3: CASYWSDLYGANVLTF
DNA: TGTGCCAGCTACTGGTCAGACCTCTATGGGGCCAACGTCCTGACTTTC

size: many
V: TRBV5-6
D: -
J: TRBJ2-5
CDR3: CASSLIAQNNQETQYF
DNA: TGTGCCAGCAGCTTGATAGCCCAGAACAACCAAGAGACCCAGTACTTC

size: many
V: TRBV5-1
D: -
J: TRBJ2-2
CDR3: CASSLAKAGRDTGELFF
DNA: TGCGCCAGCAGCTTGGCGAAAGCGGGTCGGGACACCGGGGAGCTGTTTTTT

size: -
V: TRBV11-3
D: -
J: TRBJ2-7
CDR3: CASSLAIESEQYF
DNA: TGTGCCAGCAGCCTCGCGATTGAGTCTGAGCAGTACTTC

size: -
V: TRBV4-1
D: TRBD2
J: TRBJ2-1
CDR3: CPSSPRLAGDLDEQFF
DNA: TGCCCCAGCAGCCCCCGACTAGCGGGAGATCTTGATGAGCAGTTCTTC

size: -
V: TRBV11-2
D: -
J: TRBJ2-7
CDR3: CVSTVEGSYEQYF
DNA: TGTGTCAGCACCGTAGAGGGGTCTTACGAGCAGTACTTC

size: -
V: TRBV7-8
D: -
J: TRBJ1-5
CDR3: CASSRRGAYSNQPQHF
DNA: TGTGCCAGCAGCCGACGAGGGGCTTATAGTAATCAGCCCCAGCATTTT

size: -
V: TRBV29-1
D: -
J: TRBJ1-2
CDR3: CSILTDAGVYTF
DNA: TGCAGCATCTTGACAGATGCAGGTGTCTACACCTTC

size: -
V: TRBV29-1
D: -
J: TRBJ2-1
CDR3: CSVADNERFF
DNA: TGCAGCGTTGCCGACAATGAGCGATTCTTC

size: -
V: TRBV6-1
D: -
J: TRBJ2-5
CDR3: CASRGGGLAQETQYF
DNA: TGTGCCAGCAGAGGAGGGGGATTAGCGCAAGAGACCCAGTACTTC

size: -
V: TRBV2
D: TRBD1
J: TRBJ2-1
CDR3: CARRLTGTGFAEQFF
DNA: TGTGCCAGGAGACTAACCGGGACAGGGTTTGCCGAGCAGTTCTTC

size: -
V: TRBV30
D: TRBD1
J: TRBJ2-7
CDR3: CAWSVRGQGASYEQYF
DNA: TGTGCCTGGAGTGTACGGGGGCAGGGGGCCTCCTACGAGCAGTACTTC

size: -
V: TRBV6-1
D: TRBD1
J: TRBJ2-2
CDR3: CASSTGDNTGELLF
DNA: TGTGCCAGCAGCACAGGGGACAACACCGGGGAGCTGCTTTTT

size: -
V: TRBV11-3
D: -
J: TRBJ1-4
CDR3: CASSQAGERLFF
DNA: TGTGCCAGCAGCCAAGCTGGGGAAAGACTGTTTTTT

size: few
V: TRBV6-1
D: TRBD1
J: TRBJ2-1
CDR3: CASSAGQGESDEQSF
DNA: TGCGCCAGCAGTGCTGGACAGGGGGAGAGCGATGAGCAGTCCTTC

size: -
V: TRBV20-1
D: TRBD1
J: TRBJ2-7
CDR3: CSARDGRDRAYEQYF
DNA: TGCAGTGCTAGAGATGGTCGAGACAGGGCATACGAGCAGTACTTC

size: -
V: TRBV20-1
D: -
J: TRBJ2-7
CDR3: CSARGTGGFAYEQYF
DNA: TGCAGTGCTAGAGGCACAGGAGGCTTCGCCTACGAGCAGTACTTC

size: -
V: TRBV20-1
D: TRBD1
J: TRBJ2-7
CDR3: CGVEGWTGSYELYF
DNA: TGCGGTGTCGAGGGCTGGACAGGGTCGTACGAGCTGTACTTC

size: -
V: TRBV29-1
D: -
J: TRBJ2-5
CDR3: CRVPVDIFTTQYF
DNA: TGCAGAGTTCCTGTGGACATCTTCACGACCCAGTACTTC

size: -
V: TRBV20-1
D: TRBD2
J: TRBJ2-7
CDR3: CSAQSGGYRQYF
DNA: TGCAGTGCTCAGAGCGGGGGCTACAGGCAGTACTTC

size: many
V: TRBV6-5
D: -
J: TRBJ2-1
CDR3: CASSYSYDSNNEQFF
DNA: TGTGCCAGCAGTTACTCGTACGATAGTAACAATGAGCAGTTCTTC

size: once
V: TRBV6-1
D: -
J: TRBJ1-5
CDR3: CASTFGQGNQSQHF
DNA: -

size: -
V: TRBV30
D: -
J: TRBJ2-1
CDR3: CAWIPRGVGTLNEQFF
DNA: TGTGCCTGGATTCCCAGAGGGGTCGGGACCCTCAATGAGCAGTTCTTC

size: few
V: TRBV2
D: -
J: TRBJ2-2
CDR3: CASKSGTENTGELFF
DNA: TGTGCCAGCAAGTCCGGGACCGAGAACACCGGGGAGCTGTTTTTT

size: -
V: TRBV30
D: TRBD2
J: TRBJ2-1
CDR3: CTWSLLADFNEQFF
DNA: TGTACCTGGAGTCTGCTAGCGGACTTCAATGAGCAGTTCTTC

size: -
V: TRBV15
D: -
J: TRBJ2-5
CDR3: CATSTIGRGHETQYF
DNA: TGTGCCACCAGCACCATAGGTAGGGGACATGAGACCCAGTACTTC

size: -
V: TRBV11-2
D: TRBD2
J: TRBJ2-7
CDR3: CASNLDAGVGEQYF
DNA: TGTGCCAGCAACTTAGATGCGGGAGTCGGCGAACAGTACTTC

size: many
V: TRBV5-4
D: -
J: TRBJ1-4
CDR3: CASSLRRAQNEKLFF
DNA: TGTGCCAGCAGCTTGCGCAGGGCCCAGAATGAAAAACTGTTTTTT

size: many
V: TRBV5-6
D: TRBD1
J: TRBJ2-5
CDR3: CASSRGQGETQYF
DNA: TGTGCCAGCAGCAGGGGACAGGGGGAGACCCAGTACTTC

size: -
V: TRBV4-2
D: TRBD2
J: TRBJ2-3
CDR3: CASSQELARRHSTGRSSTDTQYF
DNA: TGTGCCAGCAGCCAAGAACTAGCGAGACGTCATTCAACGGGCCGTTCTAGCACAGATACGCAGTATTTT

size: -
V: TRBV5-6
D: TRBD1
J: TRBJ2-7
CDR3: CASSSYGTGGNDEQYF
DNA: TGTGCCAGCAGCTCGTATGGGACAGGGGGCAACGACGAGCAGTACTTC

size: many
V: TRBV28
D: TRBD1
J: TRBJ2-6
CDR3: CASSRDRGRASGANVLTF
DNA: TGTGCCAGCAGTCGAGACAGGGGGAGAGCCTCTGGGGCCAACGTCCTGACTTTC

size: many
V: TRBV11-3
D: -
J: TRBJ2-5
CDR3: CASSLWIRDSETQYF
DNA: TGTGCCAGCAGCTTATGGATTCGGGACTCAGAGACCCAGTACTTC

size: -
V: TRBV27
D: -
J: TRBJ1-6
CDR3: CASLYSSYNSPLHF
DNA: TGTGCCAGCCTCTACAGCTCCTATAATTCACCCCTCCACTTT

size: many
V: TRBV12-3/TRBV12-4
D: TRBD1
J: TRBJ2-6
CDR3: CASSQDRGFGANVLTF
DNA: TGTGCCAGCAGTCAGGACAGGGGGTTTGGGGCCAACGTCCTGACTTTC

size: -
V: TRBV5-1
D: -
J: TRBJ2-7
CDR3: CASSPRSDTASEQYF
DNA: TGCGCCAGCAGCCCCCGATCCGACACCGCGAGCGAGCAGTACTTC